One and the same sample provided the 30 T cell receptor beta chains below, sequenced in a study of blood T cell repertoires in COVID-19. TCRdb's table, derived via immunoSEQ multiplex PCR, lists solely in-frame clones and lacks some. The sample includes 130,000 to 150,000 clones, 87% of them seen just once. The sequenced sample consisted of peripheral blood. The receptor set was obtained from an elderly man with acute or convalescent COVID-19.

The table lists this clone with a count of one. The genes are TRBV24-1 and TRBJ2-2, with 8 bases fitting TRBD1. This CDR3 comprises 15 residues. Germline assignment: CDR1 KGHDR and CDR2 SFDVKD. V was clipped by 4 bases and J by 8 bases; unmatched bases: 8. The CDR3 bases are TGTGCCACCAGTGACGTAAACCAGGGGGCGGGGGAGCTGTTTTTT. It specifies CATSDVNQGAGELFF.

The rearrangement links TRBV13 to TRBJ1-1; 7 positions agree with TRBD1. The CDR3 length is 16 residues. Trimming removed 5 bases from V and 1 base from J; junction bases left unmatched: 10. In germline, CDR1 is PRHDT, CDR2 FYEKMQ (reference sequence). The CDR3 DNA reads as TGTGCCAGCAGCCGGGACAGAAGTAAAAAGAACACTGAAGCTTTCTTT. Protein sequence: CASSRDRSKKNTEAFF.

The genes are TRBV2 and TRBJ1-2; perhaps TRBD1 as D (5 bases). This CDR3 has 13 residues. In germline, CDR1 is SNHLY, CDR2 FYNNEI. Trimming removed 7 bases from V and 0 bases from J, with 9 bases in between. The DNA of the CDR3 is TGTGCCAGCAAAGGGGATTCTAACTATGGCTACACCTTC. Amino acids: CASKGDSNYGYTF.

This clone has only a few counts. The gene calls are TRBV24-1 and TRBJ2-3, with 7 bases aligning to TRBD1. Germline V gives CDR1 KGHDR, CDR2 SFDVKD. There are 15 residues in the CDR3. Trimming at V came to 6 bases and at J to 1 base, leaving 6 bases not matched to a gene. CDR3 DNA sequence: TGTGCCACCAGTTCAGGACAGGTAGGCACAGATACGCAGTATTTT. It encodes CATSSGQVGTDTQYF.

This clone has just one count. The chain uses TRBV28 and TRBJ1-3; perhaps TRBD1 as D (6 bases). Germline CDR1 is MDHEN and CDR2 is SYDVKM. The CDR3 is 15 amino acids. V was clipped by 3 bases and J by 4 bases, with 13 bases between them. The CDR3 protein is CASSFRTGPGNTIYF. The CDR3 DNA follows: TGTGCCAGCAGTTTTAGAACAGGGCCAGGAAACACCATATATTTT.

With respect to this clone: Other DNA sequences in the sample encode the same CDR3. The chain joins TRBV14 to TRBJ1-6; D remains ambiguous. Per germline, CDR1 SGHDN and CDR2 FVKESK. V lost 3 bases, J lost 7 bases, and 7 bases lay in between. The length of the CDR3 is 13 residues. The CDR3 DNA sequence: TGTGCCAGCAGCCAGGCGGGGAATTCACCCCTCCACTTT. Amino acid sequence: CASSQAGNSPLHF.

The chain links TRBV3-1 (or the pseudogene TRBV3-2) to TRBJ1-2; 8 bases are shared with TRBD1. The CDR3 has 15 residues. Germline V gives CDR1 LGHDT, CDR2 YNNKEL (reference sequence). V lost 4 bases and J lost 1; bases outside the gene matches: 5. The CDR3 nucleotides read TGTGCCAGCAGCCGGACAGGGACTCGTAACTATGGCTACACCTTC. The encoded protein is CASSRTGTRNYGYTF.

The chain combines TRBV28 with TRBJ2-5; a possible D gene is TRBD2 (6 bases). CDR3 size: 16 residues. The V end was cut by 5 bases, the J end by 5 bases, with 21 bases between. Germline lookup yields CDR1 MDHEN and CDR2 SYDVKM. The CDR3 coding sequence is TGTGCCAGCAGTACAGCAGGGACCGGGGGTCGGGAGACCCAGTACTTC. It specifies CASSTAGTGGRETQYF.

The chain employs TRBV7-6 and TRBJ2-1; D might be TRBD2 (5 bases). Trimming removed 2 bases at V and 9 bases at J, with 11 bases between. This CDR3 is 13 amino acids long. The V gene's germline CDR1 is SGHVS and CDR2 FNYEAQ. The CDR3 DNA reads as TGTGCCAGCAGCTTACTCCTAGGAGGTGAGCAGTTCTTC. This sequence encodes CASSLLLGGEQFF. Combining the CDR3 with reference TRBV7-6 and TRBJ2-1 gives the whole variable domain GAGVSQSPRYKVTKRGQDVALRCDPISGHVSLYWYRQALGQGPEFLTYFNYEAQQDKSGLPNDRFSAERPEGSISTLTIQRTEQRDSAMYRCASSLLLGGEQFFGPGTRLTVL.

The CDR3 DNA is TGTGCCACCAGTGAAGGGACAGGCCTTAATGAAAAACTGTTTTTT. This translates into CATSEGTGLNEKLFF. V and J are TRBV24-1 and TRBJ1-4, with 8 bases identical to TRBD1. This CDR3 has 15 residues. J gave up 4 bases and V 4 bases, and 4 bases lay outside the gene matches. In germline, CDR1 is KGHDR, CDR2 SFDVKD.

The chain couples TRBV6-5 to TRBJ2-1; D ambiguous. V gave up 8 bases and J gave up 7 bases, with 9 bases separating them. Germline V gives CDR1 MNHEY, CDR2 SVGAGI. The length of the CDR3 is 11 residues. For the CDR3, the DNA is TGTGCCAGCCAAGCGAGGAATGAGCAGTTCTTC. It is translated as CASQARNEQFF.

The chain uses TRBV7-2 and TRBJ1-6; D remains unclear. The V and J ends lost 1 base and 11 bases respectively, with 6 bases between them. CDR1 and CDR2 from the germline V gene are SGHTA and FQGNSA. The CDR3 has 12 residues. CDR3 amino acids: CASSLVGAPLHF. CDR3 DNA sequence: TGTGCCAGCAGCTTAGTCGGGGCACCCCTCCACTTT.

V and J are TRBV7-8 and TRBJ1-1; D gene uncertain. The CDR3 totals 15 residues. The V end was cut by 7 bases, the J end by 1 base, with 16 bases between. CDR1 is SGHVS, CDR2 FQNEAQ, per germline. Here the CDR3 DNA reads TGTGCCAGCACCTCGTGGGCGGAGGGGAACACTGAAGCTTTCTTT. It is translated as CASTSWAEGNTEAFF. Complete variable domain (other parts from reference TRBV7-8 and TRBJ1-1): GAGVSQSPRYKVAKRGQDVALRCDPISGHVSLFWYQQALGQGPEFLTYFQNEAQLDKSGLPSDRFFAERPEGSVSTLKIQRTQQEDSAVYLCASTSWAEGNTEAFFGQGTRLTVV.

The chain recombines TRBV6-1 with TRBJ1-5; 7 nucleotides line up with TRBD1. The CDR3 has 15 amino acids. Looked up from germline, CDR1 is MNHNS and CDR2 is SASEGT. J was trimmed by 3 bases and V by 2 bases; bases with no gene match: 4. This chain's CDR3 is CASSELGQHNQPQHF. The CDR3 DNA follows: TGTGCCAGCAGTGAACTGGGACAGCACAATCAGCCCCAGCATTTT.

In the case of this clone: The same CDR3 is also encoded by other DNA sequences in this sample. V gene TRBV12-3 or TRBV12-4 combines with J gene TRBJ1-5; no firm D call. The CDR3 loop spans 13 amino acids. V was clipped by 3 bases and J by 4 bases, with 7 bases between them. The CDR3 nucleotides are TGTGCCAGCAGTTTTTCGGGGAATCAGCCCCAGCATTTT. It translates to CASSFSGNQPQHF.

The gene calls are TRBV5-1 and TRBJ2-7; D may be TRBD1 (5 bases). CDR3 length: 14 residues. Germline-derived CDR1 and CDR2 are SGHRS and YFSETQ. Between the trimmed V and J ends, which lost 0 bases and 2 bases, there was a span of 9 bases. Here the CDR3 reads CASSLDPGTYEQYF. The CDR3 nucleotides are TGCGCCAGCAGCTTGGACCCAGGGACCTACGAGCAGTACTTC.

J is TRBJ1-1 and V is TRBV5-1; a weak D match, TRBD1 (5 bases). Germline assignment: CDR1 SGHRS and CDR2 YFSETQ. Trimming stripped 5 bases from V and 3 bases from J, with 14 bases between. CDR3 length: 14 amino acids. CDR3 region: CASSPGGTYTEAFF. CDR3 bases: TGCGCCAGCAGTCCGGGGGGGACTTACACTGAAGCTTTCTTT.

This chain links TRBV6-5 with TRBJ1-4; D remains unclear. Trimming cost V 6 bases and J 4 bases, with 3 bases left between them. Per the germline V gene, CDR1 is MNHEY and CDR2 is SVGAGI. The length of the CDR3 is 11 residues. The CDR3 here is CASRLNEKLFF. The DNA of the CDR3 is TGTGCCAGCAGACTTAATGAAAAACTGTTTTTT.

This clone was recorded once. The chain employs TRBV11-2 and TRBJ2-1; tentative D call: TRBD2 (6 bases). The CDR3 runs 15 residues. V lost 5 bases and J 6 bases, leaving 17 bases between the germline ends. The germline V gene has CDR1 SGHAT and CDR2 FQNNGV. The CDR3 DNA reads as TGTGCCAGCAGCCGACTAGTCCTCGGGAGCAATGAGCAGTTCTTC. Its translation is CASSRLVLGSNEQFF.

The chain employs TRBV6-2 or TRBV6-3 and TRBJ2-7; 9 nucleotides agree with TRBD1. This CDR3 contains 13 residues. The germline gives CDR1 MNHEY, CDR2 SVGEGT. Trimming cost V 2 bases and J 7 bases; bases outside gene matches: 3. Here the CDR3 reads CASSYTGQGEQYF. The DNA for the CDR3 is TGTGCCAGCAGTTACACGGGACAGGGTGAGCAGTACTTC.

J is TRBJ1-2 and V is TRBV28, with 8 positions matching TRBD1. In germline, CDR1 is MDHEN, CDR2 SYDVKM. The CDR3 is 14 amino acids. The junction had 7 bases not matched to a gene; V was cut back by 6 bases and J by 4 bases. CDR3 amino acids: CASSSGQAPYGYTF. Written as DNA, the CDR3 is TGTGCCAGCAGCTCGGGACAGGCGCCCTATGGCTACACCTTC.

The chain joins TRBV6-1 to TRBJ1-2; D is unclear. Germline CDR1 is MNHNS and CDR2 is SASEGT. The CDR3 loop spans 13 amino acids. With 1 base removed from V and 8 bases from J, the gap between germline ends came to 11 bases. As DNA, the CDR3 is TGTGCCAGCAGTGAAGGGCGCGGTACCGGCTACACCTTC. As protein: CASSEGRGTGYTF.

The chain couples TRBV28 to TRBJ2-3; 8 bases match TRBD2. Germline CDR1 is MDHEN and CDR2 is SYDVKM. The V segment lost 3 bases and the J segment 5 bases; nucleotides outside the gene matches: 7. This CDR3 comprises 15 residues. Here the CDR3 DNA reads TGTGCCAGCAGTTTCCGGGAGGGTGGTGGAGATACGCAGTATTTT. Protein: CASSFREGGGDTQYF.

The chain has TRBV7-2 and TRBJ1-5; 9 bases match TRBD1. The V gene end was trimmed by 4 bases and the J gene end by 1 base; junction bases not matched to a gene: 2. The CDR3 extends over 15 amino acids. CDR1 SGHTA and CDR2 FQGNSA come from the germline V gene. CDR3 loop: CASSSQGASNQPQHF. CDR3 nucleotide sequence: TGTGCCAGCAGCTCACAGGGGGCGAGCAATCAGCCCCAGCATTTT.

The rearrangement joins TRBV5-1 to TRBJ2-3, with TRBD2 matching 8 bases. In germline, CDR1 is SGHRS, CDR2 YFSETQ. V lost 3 bases to trimming and J lost 1 base; unmatched junction nucleotides: 4. The CDR3 totals 15 residues. CDR3 amino acids: CASSSGTRGTDTQYF. As DNA, the CDR3 is TGCGCCAGCAGCTCCGGGACTAGGGGCACAGATACGCAGTATTTT.

This clone was picked up a small number of times. V usage is TRBV5-4 and J usage is TRBJ1-4, with D maybe TRBD1 (6 bases). V gave up 2 bases and J gave up 7 bases, with 12 bases separating them. This CDR3 is 14 amino acids long. Germline V gene sequence: CDR1 SGHNT, CDR2 YYREEE (reference sequence). The CDR3 nucleotides are TGTGCCAGCAGCTTAGGGGGTTTTGGTGAAAAACTGTTTTTT. Translating it yields CASSLGGFGEKLFF.

This chain links TRBV7-9 with TRBJ2-7; the match to TRBD1 covers 7 bases. The CDR3 covers 14 residues. CDR1 and CDR2 (germline): SEHNR, FQNEAQ (reference sequence). Losses at the gene ends were 5 bases for V and 2 bases for J; bases not matched to a gene: 6. CDR3 residues: CASSQTGDPYEQYF. CDR3 bases: TGTGCCAGCAGCCAAACAGGGGATCCCTACGAGCAGTACTTC.

The genes are TRBV10-3 and TRBJ2-2; a possible D gene is TRBD1 (5 bases). V shed 10 bases and J shed 6 bases, with 18 bases lying between them. The germline V gene has CDR1 ENHRY and CDR2 SYGVKD. The CDR3 runs 14 residues. CDR3 nucleotides: TGTGCCAGCAGGGTAACTGAGTTTTCCGGGGAGCTGTTTTTT. Translation gives CASRVTEFSGELFF.

This clone was found many times. J is TRBJ2-7 and V is TRBV18, with D perhaps matching TRBD2 (7 bases). Trimming cost V 0 bases and J 7 bases, with 28 bases left between them. In germline, CDR1 is KGHSH, CDR2 LQKENI. This CDR3 is 19 amino acids long. The CDR3 DNA follows: TGTGCCAGCTCACCACCGTTAGCAGGGGAGGTTGCGGGAGTCTGGGAGCAGTACTTC. Protein product: CASSPPLAGEVAGVWEQYF. The full variable domain, rest sourced from reference TRBV18 and TRBJ2-7, is NAGVMQNPRHLVRRRGQEARLRCSPMKGHSHVYWYRQLPEEGLKFMVYLQKENIIDESGMPKERFSAEFPKEGPSILRIQQVVRGDSAAYFCASSPPLAGEVAGVWEQYFGPGTRLTVT.

Written as DNA, the CDR3 is TGTGCCATCAGTGAGGGGGCAGCTACAGATACGCAGTATTTT. Its protein is CAISEGAATDTQYF. The gene calls are TRBV10-3 and TRBJ2-3; a weak D match, TRBD1 (5 bases). Germline CDR1 ENHRY, CDR2 SYGVKD. Trimming left V 2 bases short and J 3 bases short, with 9 bases between. The CDR3 has 14 residues.